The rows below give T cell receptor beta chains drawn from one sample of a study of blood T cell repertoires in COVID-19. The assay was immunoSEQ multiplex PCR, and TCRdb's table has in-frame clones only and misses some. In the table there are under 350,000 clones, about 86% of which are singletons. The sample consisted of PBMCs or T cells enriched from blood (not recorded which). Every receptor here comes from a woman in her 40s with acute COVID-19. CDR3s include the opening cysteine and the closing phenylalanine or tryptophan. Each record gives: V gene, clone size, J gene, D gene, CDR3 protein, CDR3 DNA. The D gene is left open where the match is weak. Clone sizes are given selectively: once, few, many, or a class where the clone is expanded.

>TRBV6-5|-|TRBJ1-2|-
CASSLGGGYTF
TGTGCCAGCAGTTTGGGAGGGGGCTACACCTTC
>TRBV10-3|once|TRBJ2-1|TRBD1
CAIRTGTGVEQFF
TGTGCCATCAGGACCGGGACAGGGGTTGAGCAGTTCTTC
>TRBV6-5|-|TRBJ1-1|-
CASHPHGGTTEAFF
TGTGCCAGCCACCCGCATGGGGGGACCACTGAAGCTTTCTTT
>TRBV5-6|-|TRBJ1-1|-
CASSSKRGTKSNTEAFF
TGTGCCAGCAGCTCCAAGCGCGGTACTAAAAGCAACACTGAAGCTTTCTTT
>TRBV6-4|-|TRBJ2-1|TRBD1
CASSDSLDRGPIRYNEQFF
TGTGCCAGCAGTGACTCCTTGGACAGGGGGCCTATTAGGTACAATGAGCAGTTCTTC
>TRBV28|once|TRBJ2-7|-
CASSGGSYEQYF
TGTGCCAGCAGCGGTGGCTCCTACGAGCAGTACTTC
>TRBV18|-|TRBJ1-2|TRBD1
CASSSDRGPSNYGYTF
TGTGCCAGCTCCTCGGACAGGGGGCCTTCTAACTATGGCTACACCTTC
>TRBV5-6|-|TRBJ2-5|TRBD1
CASSLDRGSETQYF
TGTGCCAGCAGCTTGGACAGGGGTTCAGAGACCCAGTACTTC
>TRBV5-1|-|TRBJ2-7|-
CASSPYGKGSEDEQYF
TGCGCCAGCAGCCCATACGGTAAGGGGTCTGAGGACGAGCAGTACTTC
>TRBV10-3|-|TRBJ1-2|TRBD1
CAIRLTGYGYTF
TGTGCCATCAGACTGACAGGGTATGGCTACACCTTC
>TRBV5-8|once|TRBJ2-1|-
CASRRNNEQFF
TGTGCCAGCAGGCGGAACAATGAGCAGTTCTTC
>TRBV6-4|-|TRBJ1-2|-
CASSDRGYGYTF
TGTGCCAGCAGTGACAGGGGCTATGGCTACACCTTC
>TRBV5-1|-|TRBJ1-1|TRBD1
CASSYGTAIGNTEAFF
TGCGCCAGCAGCTACGGGACAGCTATAGGGAACACTGAAGCTTTCTTT
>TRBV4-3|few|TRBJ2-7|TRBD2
CASSQDPPSGTSYEQYF
TGCGCCAGCAGCCAAGACCCCCCTAGCGGGACCTCCTACGAGCAGTACTTC
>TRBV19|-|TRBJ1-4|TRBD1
CASSIPPGTGGEKLFF
TGTGCCAGTAGTATTCCGCCGGGGACAGGGGGTGAAAAACTGTTTTTT
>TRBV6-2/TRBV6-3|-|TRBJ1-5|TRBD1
CASSYGQGNQPQHF
TGTGCCAGCAGTTACGGACAGGGCAATCAGCCCCAGCATTTT
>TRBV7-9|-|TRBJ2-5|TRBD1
CAGGAGQGYLETQYF
TGTGCCGGCGGGGCGGGACAGGGGTATTTGGAGACCCAGTACTTC
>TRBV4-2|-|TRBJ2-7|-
CASSQVPYSNRRYEQYF
TGTGCCAGCAGCCAAGTCCCCTACTCCAACAGAAGGTACGAGCAGTACTTC
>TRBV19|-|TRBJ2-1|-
CASKSSSHSYNEQFF
TGTGCCAGTAAGTCGAGCTCCCACTCCTACAATGAGCAGTTCTTC
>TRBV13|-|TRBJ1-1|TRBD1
CASSLEGGERNTEAFF
TGTGCCAGCAGCTTAGAAGGGGGCGAGAGAAACACTGAAGCTTTCTTT
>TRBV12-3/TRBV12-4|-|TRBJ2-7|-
CASSPSRTYEQYF
TGTGCCAGCAGTCCTTCGCGGACCTACGAGCAGTACTTC
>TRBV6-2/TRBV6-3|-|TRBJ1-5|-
CASSVTGGRTVNQPQHF
TGTGCCAGCAGCGTTACGGGGGGCAGAACAGTCAATCAGCCCCAGCATTTT
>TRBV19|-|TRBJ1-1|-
CASSKARGRTEAFF
TGTGCCAGTAGTAAGGCCAGGGGAAGGACTGAAGCTTTCTTT
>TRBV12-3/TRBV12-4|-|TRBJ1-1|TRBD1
CASGRGRRTEAFF
TGTGCCAGCGGCAGGGGGCGGAGGACTGAAGCTTTCTTT
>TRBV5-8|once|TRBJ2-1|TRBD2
CASSWLLAGVANEQFF
TGTGCCAGCAGCTGGCTGCTAGCGGGAGTTGCCAATGAGCAGTTCTTC
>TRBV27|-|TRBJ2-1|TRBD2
CASSLTLAGLNEQFF
TGTGCCAGCAGTTTAACGCTAGCGGGACTAAATGAGCAGTTCTTC
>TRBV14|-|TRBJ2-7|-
CASSQPGQLYEQYF
TGTGCCAGCAGCCAACCGGGACAACTTTACGAGCAGTACTTC
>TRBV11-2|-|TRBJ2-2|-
CASSSQQGGELFF
TGTGCCAGCAGCTCACAACAGGGTGGGGAGCTGTTTTTT
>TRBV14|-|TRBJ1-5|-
CASSQFPNQPQHF
TGTGCCAGCAGCCAATTTCCAAATCAGCCCCAGCATTTT
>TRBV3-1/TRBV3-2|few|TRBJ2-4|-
CASSLGQTLAKNIQYF
TGTGCCAGCAGCTTAGGACAGACACTAGCCAAAAACATTCAGTACTTC
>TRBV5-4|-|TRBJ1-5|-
CASSLDNNQPQHF
TGTGCCAGCAGCTTGGACAACAATCAGCCCCAGCATTTT
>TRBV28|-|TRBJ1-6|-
CASSPGHPLWSHNSPLHF
TGTGCCAGCAGCCCCGGACACCCTCTGTGGAGTCATAATTCACCCCTCCACTTT
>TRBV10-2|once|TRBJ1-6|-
CASSGGTISSYNSPLHF
TGCGCCAGCAGTGGTGGGACTATTAGCTCCTATAATTCACCCCTCCACTTT
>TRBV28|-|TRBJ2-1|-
CASRVYRKGDNEQFF
TGTGCCAGCAGAGTTTATCGGAAAGGGGACAATGAGCAGTTCTTC
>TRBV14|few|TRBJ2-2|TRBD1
CASSQKYGQGTTGELFF
TGTGCCAGCAGCCAGAAATACGGACAGGGGACCACCGGGGAGCTGTTTTTT
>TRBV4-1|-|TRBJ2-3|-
CASSQVRAGLGTDTQYF
TGCGCCAGCAGCCAAGTGAGGGCCGGATTGGGCACAGATACGCAGTATTTT
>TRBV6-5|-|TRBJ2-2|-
CASSYSYRQNTGELFF
TGTGCCAGCAGTTACTCGTATCGACAGAACACCGGGGAGCTGTTTTTT
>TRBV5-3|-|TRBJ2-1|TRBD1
CARSFVTGSPYNEQFF
TGTGCCAGAAGCTTCGTGACAGGGTCGCCCTACAATGAGCAGTTCTTC
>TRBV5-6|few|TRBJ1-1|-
CASSYRDTEAFF
TGTGCCAGCAGTTACAGGGACACTGAAGCTTTCTTT
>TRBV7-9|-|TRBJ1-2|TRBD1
CASSPGQAEGYGYTF
TGTGCCAGCAGCCCGGGACAGGCCGAAGGATATGGCTACACCTTC
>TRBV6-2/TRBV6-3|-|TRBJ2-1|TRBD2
CASSFGGGRVINEQFF
TGTGCCAGCAGTTTCGGAGGCGGGAGGGTAATCAATGAGCAGTTCTTC
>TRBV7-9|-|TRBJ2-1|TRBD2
CASSFQRGADNEQFF
TGTGCCAGCAGCTTTCAGCGGGGGGCCGACAATGAGCAGTTCTTC
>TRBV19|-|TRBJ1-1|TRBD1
CASSIGVRQGGTEAFF
TGTGCCAGTAGTATCGGCGTACGACAGGGGGGCACTGAAGCTTTCTTT
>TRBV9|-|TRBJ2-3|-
CASSVWWGHPPDTQYF
TGTGCCAGCAGCGTATGGTGGGGGCATCCTCCCGATACGCAGTATTTT
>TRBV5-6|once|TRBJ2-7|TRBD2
CASSFTAGGHEQYF
TGTGCCAGCAGCTTTACAGCGGGGGGCCACGAGCAGTACTTC
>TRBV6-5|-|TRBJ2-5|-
CASSRGILQETQYF
TGTGCCAGCAGTAGAGGGATCCTCCAAGAGACCCAGTACTTC
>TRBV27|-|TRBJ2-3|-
CASTPGGWFGDTQYF
TGTGCCAGCACCCCCGGAGGGTGGTTCGGAGATACGCAGTATTTT
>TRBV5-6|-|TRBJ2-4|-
CASSLTGRDIQYF
TGTGCCAGCAGCTTGACAGGGCGGGACATTCAGTACTTC
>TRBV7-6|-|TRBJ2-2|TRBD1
CASSLVTGGNTGELFF
TGTGCCAGCAGCTTAGTAACAGGGGGGAACACCGGGGAGCTGTTTTTT
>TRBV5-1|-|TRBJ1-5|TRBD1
CASSTTGGGNQPQHF
TGCGCCAGCAGCACCACAGGGGGTGGCAATCAGCCCCAGCATTTT
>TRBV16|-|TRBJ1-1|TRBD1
CASSQGQGAEAFF
TGTGCCAGCAGCCAGGGACAGGGCGCTGAAGCTTTCTTT